Below are 24 T cell receptor beta chains sequenced from a single sample in a study of beta chain features in type 1 diabetes. General study points: All four CD4+ subsets of Type 1 diabetes patients contained TCRB CDR3s that were moderately but significantly shorter.

These receptors are not linked to any known antigen. The investigators reverse transcribed all of the isolated RNA, so they sequenced expressed TCRB transcripts. The repertoire was sequenced with immunoSEQ multiplex PCR; TCRdb's copy has only in-frame clones and lacks some. The sample shows roughly 250,000 clones, around 20% of them seen only once. Input material: naive CD4+ T cells from blood. These receptors were taken from a woman between 40 and 50 years old with type 1 diabetes.

This clone was seen only a few times. The V and J genes are TRBV2 and TRBJ2-1, with 8 nucleotides matching TRBD1. This CDR3 is 13 amino acids long. Unmatched junction bases numbered 4, after V lost 8 bases and J lost 4 bases. Germline assignment: CDR1 SNHLY and CDR2 FYNNEI. The CDR3 region has the DNA TGTGCCAGCGCAGGGGGCCCTTACAATGAGCAGTTCTTC. It specifies CASAGGPYNEQFF.

This chain links TRBV30 with TRBJ2-2, with no clear D. The V gene lost 5 bases and the J gene lost 3 bases, with 13 bases spanning the gap. This CDR3 region has 14 residues. CDR1 and CDR2 (germline): GTSNPN, SVGIG (reference sequence). The CDR3 loop is CAWALGLDTGELFF. In nucleotides, the CDR3 is TGTGCCTGGGCCCTTGGCCTTGACACCGGGGAGCTGTTTTTT.

This clone has a handful of counts. This rearrangement joins TRBV16 to TRBJ1-1, with D perhaps matching TRBD1 (5 bases). CDR3 size: 14 residues. Germline CDR1 is KGHSY and CDR2 is FQNENV. V lost 6 bases and J 1 base, leaving 12 bases between the germline ends. CDR3 sequence reads: CASSRSQGNTEAFF. CDR3 coding DNA: TGTGCCAGCAGTAGATCTCAGGGGAACACTGAAGCTTTCTTT. The variable domain in full, completed from reference TRBV16 and TRBJ1-1, reads GEEVAQTPKHLVRGEGQKAKLYCAPIKGHSYVFWYQQVLKNEFKFLISFQNENVFDETGMPKERFSAKCLPNSPCSLEIQATKLEDSAVYFCASSRSQGNTEAFFGQGTRLTVV.

The rearrangement links TRBV19 to TRBJ2-1, with 9 positions matching TRBD2. V lost 1 base to trimming and J lost 3 bases; unmatched junction nucleotides: 4. Germline V CDR1 and CDR2: LNHDA, SQIVND (reference sequence). This CDR3 has 16 residues. CDR3 loop: CASSIAGLASYNEQFF. The CDR3 nucleotides are TGTGCCAGTAGTATAGCCGGACTAGCGAGCTACAATGAGCAGTTCTTC.

This chain connects TRBV6-5 to TRBJ2-7; a weak D match, TRBD2 (5 bases). This CDR3 has 14 amino acids. CDR1 MNHEY and CDR2 SVGAGI come from the germline V gene. Trimming removed 4 bases at V and 5 bases at J, with 15 bases between. The CDR3 coding sequence is TGTGCCAGCAGTTCTGAGGGTATCGGGGACGAGCAGTACTTC. Its translation: CASSSEGIGDEQYF.

This clone was counted only a few times. V gene TRBV5-4 combines with J gene TRBJ1-1, with no clear D. Deletions cut 0 bases from V and 5 bases from J, with 8 bases between. The CDR3 is made up of 13 amino acids. Germline loops: CDR1 SGHNT, CDR2 YYREEE (reference sequence). The CDR3 coding sequence is TGTGCCAGCAGCTTGGACATGCCGACTGAAGCTTTCTTT. Its translation: CASSLDMPTEAFF.

This clone has more than one count but fewer than ten. The V gene is TRBV7-9, the J gene TRBJ2-5, with D possibly matching TRBD2 (5 bases). CDR1 is SEHNR and CDR2 is FQNEAQ in the germline V gene (reference sequence). The CDR3 contains 14 residues. With 4 bases removed from V and 7 bases from J, the gap between germline ends came to 16 bases. In nucleotides, the CDR3 is TGTGCCAGCAGCTCGGGATCACCGGCATGGACCCAGTACTTC. Amino acid sequence: CASSSGSPAWTQYF.

This clone was seen a handful of times. V and J are TRBV9 and TRBJ2-1, with 10 bases matching TRBD1. The CDR3 length is 14 residues. With 4 bases clipped from V and 8 bases from J, the junction kept 6 bases outside the gene matches. From germline, CDR1 is SGDLS and CDR2 YYNGEE. The CDR3 protein is CASSRIGQGDEQFF. Written as DNA, the CDR3 is TGTGCCAGCAGCAGGATCGGACAGGGGGATGAGCAGTTCTTC.

The CDR3 spells CASSTGTGGYYEQYF. The DNA of the CDR3 is TGTGCCAGCAGTACTGGGACAGGGGGCTACTACGAGCAGTACTTC. V usage is TRBV28 and J usage is TRBJ2-7, with 12 bases fitting TRBD1. Germline-derived CDR1 and CDR2 are MDHEN and SYDVKM. The CDR3 has 15 amino acids. J gave up 3 bases and V 5 bases, and 5 bases lay outside the gene matches.

This clone has just a few counts. The V call is TRBV9, the J call TRBJ2-7, with D maybe TRBD1 (8 bases). The germline V gene encodes CDR1 SGDLS and CDR2 YYNGEE. V lost 3 bases and J lost 7, with 17 bases in between. This CDR3 spans 14 amino acids. Written as DNA, the CDR3 is TGTGCCAGCAGCGCGGAACAGGGGGGGAGTGAGCAGTACTTC. It is translated as CASSAEQGGSEQYF. The whole variable domain, filled in from reference TRBV9 and TRBJ2-7, reads DSGVTQTPKHLITATGQRVTLRCSPRSGDLSVYWYQQSLDQGLQFLIQYYNGEERAKGNILERFSAQQFPDLHSELNLSSLELGDSALYFCASSAEQGGSEQYFGPGTRLTVT.

The V and J genes are TRBV6-1 and TRBJ2-7, with D tentatively TRBD1 (5 bases). The germline V gene encodes CDR1 MNHNS and CDR2 SASEGT. This CDR3 contains 13 residues. V lost 5 bases, J lost 5 bases, and 13 bases lay in between. The CDR3 nucleotides are TGTGCCAGCAGTAGCCAGGGTCTCGACGAGCAGTACTTC. Translating gives CASSSQGLDEQYF.

V and J are TRBV4-3 and TRBJ2-5, with 10 nucleotides matching TRBD1. This CDR3 is 15 amino acids long. Per germline, CDR1 LGHNA and CDR2 YSLEER. The V gene end was trimmed by 0 bases and the J gene end by 7 bases; junction bases not matched to a gene: 5. CDR3 bases: TGCGCCAGCAGCCAAGATGGGGGACAGGGGAGGACCCAGTACTTC. Translating it yields CASSQDGGQGRTQYF.

Only a few counts were recorded for this clone. This sequence joins TRBV30 and TRBJ2-7; 7 bases agree with TRBD1. CDR1 is GTSNPN, CDR2 SVGIG, per germline (reference sequence). After removal of 4 bases from V and 5 bases from J, the junction contained 14 bases not matched to a gene. CDR3 length: 15 residues. CDR3 residues: CAWIEGGPTQHEQYF. The CDR3, as DNA: TGTGCCTGGATTGAAGGGGGCCCCACCCAGCACGAGCAGTACTTC.

This chain uses TRBV29-1 with TRBJ1-1; possible D gene TRBD1, 5 bases. The germline V gene has CDR1 SQVTM and CDR2 ANQGSEA. This CDR3 is 14 amino acids long. Trimming shortened V by 7 bases and J by 0 bases, and 15 bases separated the two germline ends. Here the CDR3 DNA reads TGCAGCGGTCATAGACAGCTCATGAACACTGAAGCTTTCTTT. Translating gives CSGHRQLMNTEAFF.

Only a few counts were recorded for this clone. V gene TRBV5-1 combines with J gene TRBJ2-1, with TRBD2 as a possible D gene (5 bases). Per the germline V gene, CDR1 is SGHRS and CDR2 is YFSETQ. The germline V and J ends were trimmed by 0 bases and 2 bases, with 15 bases remaining between them. The CDR3 length is 17 residues. Written as DNA, the CDR3 is TGCGCCAGCAGCTTGGGGATGGCGGGCCTCGCCTACAATGAGCAGTTCTTC. Amino acids: CASSLGMAGLAYNEQFF.

V is TRBV29-1 and J is TRBJ2-1; tentative D call: TRBD1 (6 bases). Trimming cost V 4 bases and J 2 bases, with 12 bases left between them. This CDR3 spans 14 amino acids. Germline loops: CDR1 SQVTM, CDR2 ANQGSEA. CDR3 loop: CSVAITGTYNEQFF. CDR3 DNA: TGCAGCGTTGCTATAACAGGGACCTACAATGAGCAGTTCTTC.

This clone was seen a handful of times. The V gene is TRBV5-4, the J gene TRBJ2-1; D is perhaps TRBD2 (5 bases). Germline V lookup: CDR1 SGHNT, CDR2 YYREEE (reference sequence). The CDR3 loop spans 15 amino acids. Trimming left V 5 bases short and J 8 bases short, with 20 bases between. DNA of the CDR3: TGTGCCAGCAGAGAGGCTAGCCCTCGTACCGATGAGCAGTTCTTC. Translated, it gives CASREASPRTDEQFF. The whole variable domain, remainder taken from reference TRBV5-4 and TRBJ2-1, is ETGVTQSPTHLIKTRGQQVTLRCSSQSGHNTVSWYQQALGQGPQFIFQYYREEENGRGNFPPRFSGLQFPNYSSELNVNALELDDSALYLCASREASPRTDEQFFGPGTRLTVL.

J is TRBJ2-1 and V is TRBV25-1; the match to TRBD2 covers 14 bases. The germline gives CDR1 MGHDK, CDR2 SYGVNS. The ends lost 5 bases at V and 8 bases at J; junction bases unmatched: 8. The CDR3 totals 16 residues. The CDR3 DNA reads TGTGCCAGCAGTCCCTGGGGGACTAGCGGGAGCCATGAGCAGTTCTTC. Amino acid sequence: CASSPWGTSGSHEQFF.

A few counts support this clone. This sample includes further DNA sequences coding for the same CDR3. The genes are TRBV7-9 and TRBJ1-1; the D is unclear. The CDR3 consists of 11 residues. The V gene lost 5 bases and the J gene lost 8 bases, with 9 bases spanning the gap. Germline V lookup: CDR1 SEHNR, CDR2 FQNEAQ (reference sequence). As DNA, the CDR3 is TGTGCCAGCAGCCTCGGAGGGGAAGCTTTCTTT. Amino acids: CASSLGGEAFF.

This clone turned up a few times. The chain uses TRBV7-9 and TRBJ2-7; D is perhaps TRBD1 (5 bases). CDR1 and CDR2 (germline): SEHNR, FQNEAQ (reference sequence). This CDR3 comprises 11 residues. V was trimmed by 5 bases and J by 9 bases, leaving 11 bases between them. The CDR3 DNA reads as TGTGCCAGCAGCCCAGGGTCCGGGCAGTACTTC. Its protein product is CASSPGSGQYF.

This clone appeared a few times. The chain links TRBV2 to TRBJ2-4; tentative D call: TRBD1 (5 bases). Germline loops: CDR1 SNHLY, CDR2 FYNNEI. Trimming removed 7 bases at V and 15 bases at J, with 25 bases between. The CDR3 has 14 residues. The DNA of the CDR3 is TGTGCCAGCATTCGGTTAGTGGACACCACAAGAGGGTACTTC. Translating gives CASIRLVDTTRGYF.

This clone occurred a few times. V and J are TRBV7-3 and TRBJ2-5, with 9 bases identical to TRBD1. The CDR3 contains 14 residues. Losses at the gene ends were 5 bases for V and 5 bases for J; bases not matched to a gene: 6. Germline V gene data show CDR1 as SGHTA and CDR2 as FQGTGA. CDR3 coding DNA: TGTGCCAGCAGCGTGGGACAGGGTGTGGAGACCCAGTACTTC. Amino acid sequence: CASSVGQGVETQYF.

The chain links TRBV29-1 to TRBJ1-2, with D uncertain. The CDR3 totals 13 residues. Trimming removed 7 bases from V and 3 bases from J, with 15 bases in between. Germline V gene sequence: CDR1 SQVTM, CDR2 ANQGSEA. The CDR3 DNA reads as TGCAGCGCCCTTTCGCAACTCCACTATGGCTACACCTTC. Its protein is CSALSQLHYGYTF. The full variable domain, completed using reference TRBV29-1 and TRBJ1-2, is SAVISQKPSRDICQRGTSLTIQCQVDSQVTMMFWYRQQPGQSLTLIATANQGSEATYESGFVIDKFPISRPNLTFSTLTVSNMSPEDSSIYLCSALSQLHYGYTFGSGTRLTVV.

This clone was counted between two and nine times. The chain recombines TRBV4-2 with TRBJ2-5, with a tentative D call TRBD1 (7 bases). CDR1 and CDR2 (germline): LGHNA, YNFKEQ. With 1 base removed from V and 2 bases from J, the gap between germline ends came to 11 bases. The CDR3 totals 15 residues. CDR3 protein: CASSQARGTQETQYF. CDR3 DNA sequence: TGTGCCAGCAGCCAAGCCAGGGGGACTCAAGAGACCCAGTACTTC.